Following are 15 T cell receptor beta chains from one sample sequenced in a study of blood T cells in healthy people across ages. For the second PCR, which ran for about 7 to 12 cycles, a sample-barcoded 5' primer and a J-beta primer mix were used. TCRdb called the 5' RACE reads again in MiXCR, with one record for every CDR3 protein. The repertoire holds fewer than 900,000 distinct CDR3 sequences, with roughly 41% as singletons. The sequenced sample consisted of blood. The source of these receptors is a woman in her fifties or sixties in good health.

The chain recombines TRBV2 with TRBJ1-5; TRBD1 aligns across 7 bases. Losses at the gene ends were 6 bases for V and 1 base for J; bases not matched to a gene: 3. The CDR3 is made up of 14 amino acids. CDR1 and CDR2 (germline): SNHLY, FYNNEI. CDR3 amino acids: CASSQGQSNQPQHF. CDR3 DNA: TGTGCCAGCAGCCAGGGACAGAGCAATCAGCCCCAGCATTTT.

Concerning this clonotype: A read error is possible here, since a much larger clone lies one base away. The chain employs TRBV10-3 and TRBJ2-3; D is unresolved. V was shortened by 2 bases and J by 2 bases, with 14 bases between the two germline ends. The CDR3 covers 16 residues. Germline CDR1 is ENHRY and CDR2 is SYGVKD. The chain's CDR3 is CAISEPDWVNTDTQYF. CDR3 DNA: TGTGCCATCAGTGAGCCGGATTGGGTAAACACAGATACGCAGTATTTT.

The chain employs TRBV29-1 and TRBJ1-1; the D gene is possibly TRBD1 (5 bases). Germline V gene sequence: CDR1 SQVTM, CDR2 ANQGSEA. This CDR3 has 12 amino acids. V was shortened by 3 bases and J by 1 base, with 6 bases between the two germline ends. CDR3 protein: CSVEGPNTEAFF. CDR3 DNA sequence: TGCAGCGTTGAGGGGCCGAACACTGAAGCTTTCTTT. Looking up the rest from reference TRBV29-1 and TRBJ1-1 gives the full variable domain: SAVISQKPSRDICQRGTSLTIQCQVDSQVTMMFWYRQQPGQSLTLIATANQGSEATYESGFVIDKFPISRPNLTFSTLTVSNMSPEDSSIYLCSVEGPNTEAFFGQGTRLTVV.

The V call is TRBV7-8, the J call TRBJ1-1; D unclear. The CDR3 has 17 residues. The ends were cut back, 0 bases at V and 1 base at J, with 15 bases in the middle. Germline V lookup: CDR1 SGHVS, CDR2 FQNEAQ. CDR3 DNA sequence: TGTGCCAGCAGCTTAGCGTCTTATGGGGATGGGAACACTGAAGCTTTCTTT. Protein: CASSLASYGDGNTEAFF. The whole variable domain, filled in from reference TRBV7-8 and TRBJ1-1, reads GAGVSQSPRYKVAKRGQDVALRCDPISGHVSLFWYQQALGQGPEFLTYFQNEAQLDKSGLPSDRFFAERPEGSVSTLKIQRTQQEDSAVYLCASSLASYGDGNTEAFFGQGTRLTVV.

The rearrangement links TRBV5-1 to TRBJ1-1; possible D gene TRBD1, 5 bases. CDR3 length: 15 residues. Germline assignment: CDR1 SGHRS and CDR2 YFSETQ. V was trimmed by 4 bases and J by 3 bases, leaving 16 bases between them. For the CDR3, the DNA is TGCGCCAGCAGCGGCCGAGGACCGGGGGACACTGAAGCTTTCTTT. Encoded protein: CASSGRGPGDTEAFF.

This clonotype was counted only a few times. The chain has TRBV5-1 and TRBJ2-5; 8 bases line up with TRBD1. CDR3 length: 15 residues. Germline CDR1 and CDR2: SGHRS and YFSETQ. The V segment lost 4 bases and the J segment 0 bases; nucleotides outside the gene matches: 5. CDR3 in DNA: TGCGCCAGCAGCCCGGGGACAGGCAACCAAGAGACCCAGTACTTC. Translation gives CASSPGTGNQETQYF.

The chain combines TRBV7-2 with TRBJ2-7; D perhaps matches TRBD2 (6 bases). CDR1 and CDR2 (germline): SGHTA, FQGNSA. The V and J ends lost 3 bases and 3 bases respectively, with 15 bases between them. The CDR3 totals 15 residues. In DNA, the CDR3 is TGTGCCAGCAGCTTTAACCGGGGGAACATCTACGAGCAGTACTTC. Amino acids: CASSFNRGNIYEQYF.

This clonotype has ten or more counts. This chain uses TRBV3-1 with TRBJ2-1; D may correspond to TRBD1 or TRBD2 (5 bases each). This CDR3 is built from 14 residues. Germline values: CDR1 LGHDT, CDR2 YNNKEL (reference sequence). V gave up 4 bases and J gave up 4 bases, with 11 bases separating them. The CDR3 DNA follows: TGTGCCAGCAGCCCTACGGGACCTTACAATGAGCAGTTCTTC. Amino acid sequence: CASSPTGPYNEQFF.

The chain links TRBV27 to TRBJ1-4; 7 bases line up with TRBD1. This CDR3 contains 14 residues. J was trimmed by 8 bases and V by 6 bases; bases with no gene match: 9. Germline V gene data show CDR1 as MNHEY and CDR2 as SMNVEV (reference sequence). The CDR3 DNA is TGTGCCAGCAGCGGACAGGTCGGCCCGGAAAAACTGTTTTTT. It specifies CASSGQVGPEKLFF.

This chain connects TRBV3-1 to TRBJ2-5; TRBD2 aligns across 7 bases. This CDR3 is built from 16 residues. Germline CDR1 is LGHDT and CDR2 is YNNKEL (reference sequence). With 1 base clipped from V and 11 bases from J, the junction kept 16 bases outside the gene matches. The CDR3 spells CASSQGAGAADNEQYF. The CDR3 DNA follows: TGTGCCAGCAGCCAAGGGGCGGGAGCAGCTGACAATGAGCAGTACTTC.

This clonotype was counted between two and nine times. V is TRBV9 and J is TRBJ2-1; D possibly corresponds to TRBD1 (5 bases). The CDR3 extends over 15 amino acids. V was trimmed by 0 bases and J by 7 bases, leaving 14 bases between them. CDR1 and CDR2 from the germline V gene are SGDLS and YYNGEE. CDR3 sequence (DNA): TGTGCCAGCAGCGTAGAAGGGGCAGAGCATAATGAGCAGTTCTTC. Translated: CASSVEGAEHNEQFF.

The J gene is TRBJ2-7, the V gene TRBV6-5, with D possibly being TRBD1 or TRBD2 (5 bases each). Germline CDR1 MNHEY, CDR2 SVGAGI. The CDR3 sequence is 14 residues long. V lost 7 bases to trimming and J lost 0 bases, with 13 bases between them. CDR3: CASTARDGSYEQYF. CDR3 DNA: TGTGCCAGCACTGCAAGGGACGGCTCCTACGAGCAGTACTTC.

This clonotype appeared a few times. One end of the junction does not line up with germline, which may come from a read error. The rearrangement joins TRBV12-3 or TRBV12-4 to TRBJ2-4; D gene unclear. The CDR3 is made up of 20 amino acids. The CDR3 here is CASSFLTTGVTNVARNIQYF. In DNA form, the CDR3 reads TGTGCCAGCAGTTTCCTTACGACGGGTGTAACAAACGTAGCCAGAAACATTCAGTACTTC.

This clonotype was seen more than once but under ten times. The V gene is TRBV15, the J gene TRBJ2-4, with 10 bases that match TRBD2. The J call is doubtful: the DNA matches TRBJ2-7 better. CDR1 is LNHNV and CDR2 is YYDKDF in the germline V gene (reference sequence). CDR3 length: 14 residues. DNA of the CDR3: TGTGCCACCAGCAGATCTAGCGGGAGATACGAGCAGTACTTC. Residues: CATSRSSGRYEQYF.

The rearrangement links TRBV7-2 to TRBJ2-7; 8 nucleotides match TRBD2. The junction had 13 bases not matched to a gene; V was cut back by 4 bases and J by 5 bases. This CDR3 comprises 16 residues. Germline-derived CDR1 and CDR2 are SGHTA and FQGNSA. For the CDR3, the DNA is TGTGCCAGCAGCTCAAGGGGTGCGGGAGGTAGCCACGAGCAGTACTTC. Its translation is CASSSRGAGGSHEQYF.